The 18 T cell receptor beta chains presented below share a single source sample, sequenced in a study of human T cells and chemical hapten exposure. In TCRdb, the RACE reads were re-called with MiXCR into one record per CDR3 protein. The profile shows more than 250,000 distinct CDR3 sequences, approximately 7.5% of them singletons. Time point specified: pre-sensitization, week 0. Treatment indicated: therapeutic diphenylcyclopropenone sensitization with weekly scalp DPC. The input for sequencing was whole blood, taken in connection with sensitization to the hapten diphenylcyclopropenone (DPC). All receptors derive from a man aged 18 to 29 with alopecia areata. Some clones in this sample may be carry-over from other donors' samples.

This clonotype was detected a few times. V and J are TRBV28 and TRBJ2-7; D tentatively reads TRBD1 or TRBD2 (5 bases each). Looked up from germline, CDR1 is MDHEN and CDR2 is SYDVKM. The CDR3 totals 14 residues. Trimming removed 4 bases from V and 3 bases from J, with 13 bases in between. As DNA, the CDR3 is TGTGCCAGCAGTTCCCGGGACGGTCACTACGAGCAGTACTTC. Translating gives CASSSRDGHYEQYF. Complete variable domain (other parts from reference TRBV28 and TRBJ2-7): DVKVTQSSRYLVKRTGEKVFLECVQDMDHENMFWYRQDPGLGLRLIYFSYDVKMKEKGDIPEGYSVSREKKERFSLILESASTNQTSMYLCASSSRDGHYEQYFGPGTRLTVT.

This chain links TRBV20-1 with TRBJ1-1; D gene unclear. Germline values: CDR1 DFQATT, CDR2 SNEGSKA (reference sequence). This CDR3 comprises 12 residues. The V end lost 4 bases, the J end lost 0 bases, and 6 bases lay between the germline ends. CDR3 sequence: CSANAVNTEAFF. In DNA, the CDR3 is TGCAGTGCTAACGCGGTGAACACTGAAGCTTTCTTT.

This chain uses TRBV27 with TRBJ1-2; possible D gene TRBD1, 6 bases. V shed 4 bases and J shed 2 bases, with 14 bases lying between them. In germline, CDR1 is MNHEY, CDR2 SMNVEV (reference sequence). CDR3 length: 15 residues. CDR3 amino acids: CASSSYRGRNYGYTF. The CDR3 DNA reads TGTGCCAGCAGTTCTTACCGGGGGCGAAACTATGGCTACACCTTC.

This clonotype was counted only a few times. CDR3 amino acids: CASSFFDRSNTGELFF. The CDR3 region has the DNA TGTGCCAGCAGTTTTTTCGACCGCTCGAACACCGGGGAGCTGTTTTTT. The V call is TRBV28, the J call TRBJ2-2; D gene ambiguous. This CDR3 has 16 amino acids. V lost 3 bases and J 0 bases, leaving 11 bases between the germline ends. CDR1 and CDR2 from the germline V gene are MDHEN and SYDVKM. The complete variable domain, with remaining parts taken from reference TRBV28 and TRBJ2-2, reads DVKVTQSSRYLVKRTGEKVFLECVQDMDHENMFWYRQDPGLGLRLIYFSYDVKMKEKGDIPEGYSVSREKKERFSLILESASTNQTSMYLCASSFFDRSNTGELFFGEGSRLTVL.

This clonotype was counted only a few times. V and J are TRBV12-3 or TRBV12-4 and TRBJ1-1, with 10 positions matching TRBD1. CDR3 length: 16 amino acids. Trimming took 5 bases from V and 3 from J; bases not matched to a gene: 9. In DNA form, the CDR3 reads TGTGCCAGCAGTAGGGGGGACAGGGGTCCGGACACTGAAGCTTTCTTT. Residues: CASSRGDRGPDTEAFF.

This chain connects TRBV20-1 to TRBJ1-5; 9 bases are shared with TRBD1. The germline V gene has CDR1 DFQATT and CDR2 SNEGSKA (reference sequence). This CDR3 has 16 amino acids. The V segment lost 1 base and the J segment 1 base; nucleotides outside the gene matches: 5. The CDR3 region has the DNA TGCAGTGCTAGAGCCTCCGGGACAGGGAGCAATCAGCCCCAGCATTTT. Translating gives CSARASGTGSNQPQHF.

The chain carries TRBV4-3 and TRBJ2-2, with unresolved D. The V end was cut by 1 base, the J end by 2 bases, with 11 bases between. The CDR3 is made up of 16 amino acids. The germline gives CDR1 LGHNA, CDR2 YSLEER. The CDR3 sequence: CASSQVWHRNTGELFF. The CDR3 bases are TGCGCCAGCAGCCAAGTTTGGCACCGAAACACCGGGGAGCTGTTTTTT.

The sample holds many counts of this clonotype. The V gene is TRBV12-3 or TRBV12-4, the J gene TRBJ1-2, with D uncertain. The CDR3 loop spans 18 amino acids. V was trimmed by 4 bases and J by 0 bases, leaving 21 bases between them. The CDR3 spells CASSYNRGRPDANYGYTF. The CDR3 DNA follows: TGTGCCAGCAGTTATAACCGCGGACGGCCCGATGCTAACTATGGCTACACCTTC.

A few counts support this clonotype. The chain recombines TRBV10-3 with TRBJ1-2; 12 nucleotides align to TRBD1. From germline, CDR1 is ENHRY and CDR2 SYGVKD. This CDR3 is built from 16 residues. J gave up 4 bases and V 10 bases, and 13 bases lay outside the gene matches. The CDR3 here is CASSRDRGLRGYGYTF. In nucleotides, the CDR3 is TGTGCCAGTTCCCGGGACAGGGGGCTTCGTGGCTATGGCTACACCTTC.

V is TRBV23-1 and J is TRBJ1-5; no firm D call. TRBV23-1 is recorded as an ORF, its role being uncertain. CDR3 length equals 12 residues. Trimming took off 2 bases at V and 6 bases at J, with 5 bases between the two ends. CDR3 DNA sequence: TGCGCCAGCAGTCAAGTGTTTCAGCCCCAGCATTTT. It codes for CASSQVFQPQHF.

In this sample, this clonotype turned up a few times. The CDR3 is CASSWGRQILAKNIQYF. DNA of the CDR3: TGTGCCAGCAGCTGGGGAAGACAGATACTAGCCAAAAACATTCAGTACTTC. The chain recombines TRBV5-6 with TRBJ2-4; TRBD1 might be the D (5 bases). This CDR3 is built from 17 residues. The V gene's germline CDR1 is SGHDT and CDR2 YYEEEE. Trimming shortened V by 3 bases and J by 0 bases, and 16 bases separated the two germline ends.

This clonotype occurred a few times. The CDR3 loop is CASSGPEQYF. DNA for the CDR3: TGTGCCAGCAGTGGCCCCGAGCAGTACTTC. This chain joins TRBV2 and TRBJ2-7; no clear D gene. CDR1 SNHLY and CDR2 FYNNEI come from the germline V gene. The V end lost 4 bases, the J end lost 6 bases, and 4 bases lay between the germline ends. The CDR3 totals 10 residues.

This clonotype was detected only a few times. The CDR3 region has the DNA TGCAGCGCTGATAAAATTGGGACAGGGGCTTTTGGCTACACCTTC. Amino acids: CSADKIGTGAFGYTF. The chain employs TRBV29-1 and TRBJ1-2; 10 nucleotides line up with TRBD1. The CDR3 runs 15 residues. CDR1 and CDR2 (germline): SQVTM, ANQGSEA. V shed 7 bases and J 7 bases; nucleotides not matched to a gene: 15.

The chain recombines TRBV7-8 with TRBJ1-6; D unresolved. V dropped 5 bases and J dropped 11 bases, with 25 bases sitting between them. The CDR3 is made up of 17 amino acids. Germline V lookup: CDR1 SGHVS, CDR2 FQNEAQ. CDR3 DNA sequence: TGTGCCAGCAGCACACGAGGTATGGGCGCCCGGTCTACACCCCTCCACTTT. The encoded protein is CASSTRGMGARSTPLHF.

The table lists this clonotype with a few counts. This chain links TRBV18 with TRBJ1-5; unclear D gene. The germline V gene encodes CDR1 KGHSH and CDR2 LQKENI. The V gene lost 3 bases and the J gene lost 3 bases, with 9 bases spanning the gap. This CDR3 comprises 14 residues. The CDR3 loop is CASSPGSFNQPQHF. The CDR3 DNA sequence: TGTGCCAGCTCACCCGGAAGTTTCAATCAGCCCCAGCATTTT.

This clonotype showed up just a few times. The V gene is TRBV4-3, the J gene TRBJ2-3, with TRBD1 matching over 7 bases. Germline-derived CDR1 and CDR2 are LGHNA and YSLEER. The CDR3 runs 16 residues. J gave up 2 bases and V 0 bases, and 5 bases lay outside the gene matches. CDR3 loop: CASSQDSGTATDTQYF. In DNA, the CDR3 is TGCGCCAGCAGCCAAGATTCCGGGACAGCCACAGATACGCAGTATTTT.

This clonotype was counted many times. This chain connects TRBV13 to TRBJ2-3; 8 nucleotides line up with TRBD1. Unmatched junction bases numbered 1, after V lost 2 bases and J lost 0 bases. Germline V gene lookup returns CDR1 PRHDT and CDR2 FYEKMQ (reference sequence). This CDR3 comprises 15 residues. The DNA of the CDR3 is TGTGCCAGCAGCTTACGGGACAGGAGCACAGATACGCAGTATTTT. This translates into CASSLRDRSTDTQYF.

V gene TRBV3-2 combines with J gene TRBJ1-5; TRBD1 is the table's D call, not checked against the DNA. TRBV3-2 corresponds to a pseudogene. The CDR3 length is 17 residues. CDR3 amino acids: CASSPGQGVYSNQPQHF. The CDR3 region has the DNA TGTGCCAGCAGCCCGGGACAGGGGGTTTATAGCAATCAGCCCCAGCATTTT.